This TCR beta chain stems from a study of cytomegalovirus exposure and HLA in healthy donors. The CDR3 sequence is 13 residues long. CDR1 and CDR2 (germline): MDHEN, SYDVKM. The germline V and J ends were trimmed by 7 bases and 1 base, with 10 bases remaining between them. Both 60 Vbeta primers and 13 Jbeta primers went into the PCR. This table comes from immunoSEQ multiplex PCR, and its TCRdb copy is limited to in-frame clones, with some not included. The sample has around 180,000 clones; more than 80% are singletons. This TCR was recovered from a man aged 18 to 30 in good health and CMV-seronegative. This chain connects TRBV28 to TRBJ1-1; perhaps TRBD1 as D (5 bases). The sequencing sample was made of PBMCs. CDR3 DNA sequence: TGTGCCAGCATTCCCCAGGGGAACACTGAAGCTTTCTTT. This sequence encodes CASIPQGNTEAFF.